What follows are 13 T cell receptor beta chains derived from one specimen sequenced in a study of T cell responses to AZD1222 COVID-19 vaccine. Profiled with immunoSEQ multiplex PCR; TCRdb holds only in-frame clones, not every one. The profile shows about 110,000 clones, about 94% of them singletons. The material sequenced was peripheral blood, taken 28 days after the second AZD1222 dose. All receptors derive from an adult who received the AZD1222 COVID-19 vaccine.

The chain recombines TRBV4-2 with TRBJ1-1; perhaps TRBD1 as D (6 bases). Trimming took 4 bases from V and 5 from J, leaving 20 bases between them. Germline V lookup: CDR1 LGHNA, CDR2 YNFKEQ. The CDR3 is 16 residues long. For the CDR3, the DNA is TGTGCCAGCAGCCCGAGGGATGGGGGGCCGGGGACTGAAGCTTTCTTT. Protein product: CASSPRDGGPGTEAFF.

J is TRBJ1-4 and V is TRBV5-6; D remains ambiguous. The V gene lost 4 bases and the J gene lost 0 bases, with 13 bases spanning the gap. The V gene's germline CDR1 is SGHDT and CDR2 YYEEEE. CDR3 length: 16 amino acids. DNA for the CDR3: TGTGCCAGCAGCAGAAAGGGATTGGCAACTAATGAAAAACTGTTTTTT. It specifies CASSRKGLATNEKLFF.

The gene calls are TRBV5-1 and TRBJ2-3; 8 bases agree with TRBD1. CDR1 is SGHRS and CDR2 is YFSETQ in the germline V gene. This CDR3 region has 15 residues. J gave up 1 base and V 4 bases, and 5 bases lay outside the gene matches. CDR3 DNA sequence: TGCGCCAGCAGCCCTGGACAGGGTGGCACAGATACGCAGTATTTT. This translates into CASSPGQGGTDTQYF.

The chain combines TRBV6-6 with TRBJ2-3, with 9 nucleotides matching TRBD2. Germline CDR1 MNHNY, CDR2 SVGAGI (reference sequence). The CDR3 length is 15 residues. V lost 7 bases and J lost 4; bases outside the gene matches: 9. The CDR3 DNA reads as TGTGCCAGCAATAGGCTAGCGGGATCAGCAGATACGCAGTATTTT. Residues: CASNRLAGSADTQYF.

About this clone itself: At one boundary the junction diverges from the germline segment, which might be a read error. CDR3 sequence: CASSLAQTSGHTLF. The DNA of the CDR3 is TGTGCCAGCAGCTTGGCCCAAACCTCAGGGCATACTTTATTC. V is TRBV5-6 and J is TRBJ2-7; perhaps TRBD1 as D (5 bases). The V gene's germline CDR1 is SGHDT and CDR2 YYEEEE. This CDR3 comprises 14 residues.

The V gene is TRBV6-4, the J gene TRBJ1-1; possibly TRBD1 for D (5 bases). V was clipped by 8 bases and J by 0 bases, with 10 bases between them. CDR3 size: 13 residues. Germline CDR1 is MRHNA and CDR2 is SNTAGT. For the CDR3, the DNA is TGTGCCAGCGGCGCAGGGCTGAACACTGAAGCTTTCTTT. Translation: CASGAGLNTEAFF.

The chain uses TRBV2 and TRBJ1-3; TRBD1 matches at 9 bases. The CDR3 is made up of 21 amino acids. Germline CDR1 and CDR2: SNHLY and FYNNEI. V dropped 4 bases and J dropped 6; count of bases not matched to a gene: 25. The CDR3 DNA reads TGTGCCAGCAGTGGGGTTAAGGTGAAAATACCGGGACAGGGCCGACTAAACACCATATATTTT. This gives the protein CASSGVKVKIPGQGRLNTIYF.

CDR3 sequence reads: CASSDPPTANRWTEAFF. CDR3 DNA sequence: TGCGCCAGCAGCGACCCCCCCACAGCAAATAGGTGGACTGAAGCTTTCTTT. The chain couples TRBV10-2 to TRBJ1-1; D gene uncertain. V was cut by 6 bases and J by 5 bases, with 25 bases left in between. Germline CDR1 WSHSY, CDR2 SAAADI. The CDR3 consists of 17 residues.

This rearrangement joins TRBV25-1 to TRBJ2-3; D is perhaps TRBD1 or TRBD2 (5 bases each). The V and J ends lost 6 bases and 1 base respectively, with 14 bases between them. The CDR3 consists of 15 residues. Germline V lookup: CDR1 MGHDK, CDR2 SYGVNS. The CDR3 region is CASSARDPRTDTQYF. The CDR3 region has the DNA TGTGCCAGCAGCGCCCGGGACCCTCGCACAGATACGCAGTATTTT.

The chain couples TRBV5-4 to TRBJ2-1; TRBD1 aligns across 8 bases. The CDR3 is 15 residues long. Germline V CDR1 and CDR2: SGHNT, YYREEE (reference sequence). V lost 0 bases to trimming and J lost 5 bases; unmatched junction nucleotides: 4. DNA of the CDR3: TGTGCCAGCAGCTTGGGGCAGGGGGCGAACAATGAGCAGTTCTTC. This gives the protein CASSLGQGANNEQFF.

In nucleotides, the CDR3 is TGTGCCAGCAATGACAGGGGGAGGTCGATCCATGAGCAGTTCTTC. This codes for CASNDRGRSIHEQFF. The chain recombines TRBV11-1 with TRBJ2-1; 9 nucleotides agree with TRBD1. J was trimmed by 8 bases and V by 7 bases; bases with no gene match: 12. This CDR3 is 15 amino acids long. CDR1 is SGHAT, CDR2 FQDESV, per germline (reference sequence).

The chain combines TRBV5-1 with TRBJ1-1; D call uncertain. The CDR3 spans 11 residues. With 5 bases removed from V and 7 bases from J, the gap between germline ends came to 9 bases. Germline values: CDR1 SGHRS, CDR2 YFSETQ. The CDR3 sequence: CASREGNEAFF. The DNA for the CDR3 is TGCGCCAGCAGAGAGGGCAATGAAGCTTTCTTT.

This sequence joins TRBV5-6 and TRBJ1-1; D is undetermined. V gave up 2 bases and J gave up 1 base, with 6 bases separating them. The CDR3 sequence is 13 residues long. CDR1 SGHDT and CDR2 YYEEEE come from the germline V gene. CDR3 sequence (DNA): TGTGCCAGCAGCTTTCGCAGGAACACTGAAGCTTTCTTT. Translated: CASSFRRNTEAFF.